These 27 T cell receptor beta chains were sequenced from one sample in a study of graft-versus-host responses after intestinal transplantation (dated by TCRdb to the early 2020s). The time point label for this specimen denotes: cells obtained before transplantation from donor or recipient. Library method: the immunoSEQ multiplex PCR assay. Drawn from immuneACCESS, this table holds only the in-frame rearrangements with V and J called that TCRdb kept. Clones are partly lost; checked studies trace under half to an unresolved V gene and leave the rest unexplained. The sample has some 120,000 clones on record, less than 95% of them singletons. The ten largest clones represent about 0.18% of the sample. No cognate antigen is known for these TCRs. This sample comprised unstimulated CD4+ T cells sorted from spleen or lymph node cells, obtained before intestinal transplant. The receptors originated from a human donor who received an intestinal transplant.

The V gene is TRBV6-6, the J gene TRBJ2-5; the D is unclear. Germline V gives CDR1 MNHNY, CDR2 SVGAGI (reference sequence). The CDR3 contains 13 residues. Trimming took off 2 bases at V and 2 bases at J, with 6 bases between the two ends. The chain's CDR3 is CASSYVGQETQYF. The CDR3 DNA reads TGTGCCAGCAGTTACGTCGGGCAAGAGACCCAGTACTTC.

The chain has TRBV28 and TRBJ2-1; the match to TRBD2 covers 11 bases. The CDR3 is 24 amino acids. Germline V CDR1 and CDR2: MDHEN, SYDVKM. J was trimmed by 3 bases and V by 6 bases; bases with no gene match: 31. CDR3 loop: CASRARGGRGMVLAGVHVYNEQFF. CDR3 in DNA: TGTGCCAGCAGAGCCCGCGGGGGGCGGGGTATGGTACTAGCGGGAGTACACGTCTACAATGAGCAGTTCTTC.

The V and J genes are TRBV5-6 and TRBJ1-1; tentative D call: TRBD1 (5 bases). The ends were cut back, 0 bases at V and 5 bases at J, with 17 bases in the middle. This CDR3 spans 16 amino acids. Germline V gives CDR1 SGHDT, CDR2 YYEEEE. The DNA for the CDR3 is TGTGCCAGCAGCTTGGGGCAGGGCCAGTATGCGACTGAAGCTTTCTTT. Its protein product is CASSLGQGQYATEAFF.

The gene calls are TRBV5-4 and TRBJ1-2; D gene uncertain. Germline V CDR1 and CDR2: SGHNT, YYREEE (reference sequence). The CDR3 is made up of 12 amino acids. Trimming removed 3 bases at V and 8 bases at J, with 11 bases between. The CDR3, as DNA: TGTGCCAGCAGCTCCGACATAAACGGCTACACCTTC. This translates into CASSSDINGYTF.

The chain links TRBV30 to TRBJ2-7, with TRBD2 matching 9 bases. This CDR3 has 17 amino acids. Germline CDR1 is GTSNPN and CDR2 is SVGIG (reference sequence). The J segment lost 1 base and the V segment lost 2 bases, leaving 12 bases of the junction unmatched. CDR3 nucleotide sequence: TGTGCCTGGAGTCCACCCTACCGACTAGCGGATTCCTACGAGCAGTACTTC. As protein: CAWSPPYRLADSYEQYF. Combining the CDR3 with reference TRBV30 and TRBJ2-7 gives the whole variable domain SQTIHQWPATLVQPVGSPLSLECTVEGTSNPNLYWYRQAAGRGLQLLFYSVGIGQISSEVPQNLSASRPQDRQFILSSKKLLLSDSGFYLCAWSPPYRLADSYEQYFGPGTRLTVT.

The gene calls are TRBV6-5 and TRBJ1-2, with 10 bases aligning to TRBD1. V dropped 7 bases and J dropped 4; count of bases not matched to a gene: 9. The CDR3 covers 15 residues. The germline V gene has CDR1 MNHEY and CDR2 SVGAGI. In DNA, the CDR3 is TGTGCCAGCACGGCCCGGGACAGGGGAGGCTATGGCTACACCTTC. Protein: CASTARDRGGYGYTF.

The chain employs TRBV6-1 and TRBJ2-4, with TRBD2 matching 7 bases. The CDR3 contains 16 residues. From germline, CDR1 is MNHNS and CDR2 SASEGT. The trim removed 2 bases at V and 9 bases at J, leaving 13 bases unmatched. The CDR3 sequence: CASSEWGGATPSIQYF. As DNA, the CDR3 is TGTGCCAGCAGTGAATGGGGGGGAGCTACCCCGAGCATTCAGTACTTC.

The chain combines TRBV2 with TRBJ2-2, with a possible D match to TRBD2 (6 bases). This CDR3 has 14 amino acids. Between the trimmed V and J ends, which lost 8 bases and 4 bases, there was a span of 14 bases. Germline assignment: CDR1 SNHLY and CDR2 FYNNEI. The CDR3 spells CASHRDSSTGELFF. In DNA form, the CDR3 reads TGTGCCAGCCACCGGGACTCCAGCACCGGGGAGCTGTTTTTT.

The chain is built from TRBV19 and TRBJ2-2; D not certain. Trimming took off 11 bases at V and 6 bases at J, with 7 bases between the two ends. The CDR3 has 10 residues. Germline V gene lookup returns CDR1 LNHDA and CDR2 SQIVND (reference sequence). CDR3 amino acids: CASGSGELFF. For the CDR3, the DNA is TGTGCCTCGGGTTCCGGGGAGCTGTTTTTT.

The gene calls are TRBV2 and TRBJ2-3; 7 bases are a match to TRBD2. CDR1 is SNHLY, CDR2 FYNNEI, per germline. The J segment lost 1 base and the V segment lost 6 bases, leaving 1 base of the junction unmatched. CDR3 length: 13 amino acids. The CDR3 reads CASRTSRTDTQYF. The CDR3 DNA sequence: TGTGCCAGCAGGACTAGCCGCACAGATACGCAGTATTTT.

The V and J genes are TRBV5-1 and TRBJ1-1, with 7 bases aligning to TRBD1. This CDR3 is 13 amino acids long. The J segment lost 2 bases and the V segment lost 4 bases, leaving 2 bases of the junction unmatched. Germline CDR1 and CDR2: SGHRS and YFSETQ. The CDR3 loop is CASSAGGNTEAFF. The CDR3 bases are TGCGCCAGCAGCGCAGGGGGTAACACTGAAGCTTTCTTT. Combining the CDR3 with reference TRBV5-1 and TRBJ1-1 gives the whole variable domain KAGVTQTPRYLIKTRGQQVTLSCSPISGHRSVSWYQQTPGQGLQFLFEYFSETQRNKGNFPGRFSGRQFSNSRSEMNVSTLELGDSALYLCASSAGGNTEAFFGQGTRLTVV.

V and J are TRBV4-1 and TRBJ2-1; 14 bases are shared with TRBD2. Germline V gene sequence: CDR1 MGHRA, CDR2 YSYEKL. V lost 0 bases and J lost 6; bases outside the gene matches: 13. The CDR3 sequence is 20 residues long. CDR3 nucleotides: TGCGCCAGCAGCCAAGAGAACGGACTAGCGGGAGGTCGGGGGGCCAATGAGCAGTTCTTC. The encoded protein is CASSQENGLAGGRGANEQFF.

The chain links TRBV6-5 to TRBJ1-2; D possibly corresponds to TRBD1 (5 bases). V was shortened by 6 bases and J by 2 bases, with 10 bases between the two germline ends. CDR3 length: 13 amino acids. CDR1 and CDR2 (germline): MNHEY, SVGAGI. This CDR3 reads CASSPRDNYGYTF. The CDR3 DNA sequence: TGTGCCAGCAGCCCGCGGGACAACTATGGCTACACCTTC.

The CDR3 region is CASRFRVDTEAFF. Here the CDR3 DNA reads TGCGCCAGCAGATTTAGAGTGGACACTGAAGCTTTCTTT. The V call is TRBV5-1, the J call TRBJ1-1; D gene ambiguous. V lost 5 bases and J 3 bases, leaving 11 bases between the germline ends. This CDR3 has 13 residues. Germline CDR1 and CDR2: SGHRS and YFSETQ.

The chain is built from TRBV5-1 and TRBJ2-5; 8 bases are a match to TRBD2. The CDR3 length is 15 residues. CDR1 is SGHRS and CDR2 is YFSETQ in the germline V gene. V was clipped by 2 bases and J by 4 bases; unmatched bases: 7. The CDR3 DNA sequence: TGCGCCAGCAGCTTCACCTCCAGCGGGGGAGAGACCCAGTACTTC. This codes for CASSFTSSGGETQYF.

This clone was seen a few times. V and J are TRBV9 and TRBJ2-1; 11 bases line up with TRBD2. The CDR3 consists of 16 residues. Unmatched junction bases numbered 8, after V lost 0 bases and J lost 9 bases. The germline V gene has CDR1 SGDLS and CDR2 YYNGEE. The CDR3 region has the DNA TGTGCCAGCAGCGTAGTTGGGGCTAGCGGGGGGATTGAGCAGTTCTTC. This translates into CASSVVGASGGIEQFF.

Here the CDR3 DNA reads TGTGCTAGTGGTTTGGGCGGGAACACTGAAGCTTTCTTT. Translation gives CASGLGGNTEAFF. This rearrangement joins TRBV12-5 to TRBJ1-1; D call uncertain. From germline, CDR1 is LGHNT and CDR2 FRNRAP. The V gene lost 1 base and the J gene lost 1 base, with 4 bases spanning the gap. The CDR3 contains 13 residues. The variable domain in full, completed from reference TRBV12-5 and TRBJ1-1, reads DARVTQTPRHKVTEMGQEVTMRCQPILGHNTVFWYRQTMMQGLELLAYFRNRAPLDDSGMPKDRFSAEMPDATLATLKIQPSEPRDSAVYFCASGLGGNTEAFFGQGTRLTVV.

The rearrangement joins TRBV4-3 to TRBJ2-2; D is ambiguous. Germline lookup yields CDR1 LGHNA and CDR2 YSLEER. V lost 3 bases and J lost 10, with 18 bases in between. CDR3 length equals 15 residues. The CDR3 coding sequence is TGCGCCAGCAGCCATAACGGAGATTTGTGGTCGGAGCTGTTTTTT. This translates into CASSHNGDLWSELFF.

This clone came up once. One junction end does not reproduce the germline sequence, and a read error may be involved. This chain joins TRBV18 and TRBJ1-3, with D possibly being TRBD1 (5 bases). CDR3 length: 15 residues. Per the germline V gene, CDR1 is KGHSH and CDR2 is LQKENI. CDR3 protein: CASSPIGDSRNTIYF. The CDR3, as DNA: TGTGCCAGCTCACCTATCGGGGACTCTAGAAACACCATATATTTT.

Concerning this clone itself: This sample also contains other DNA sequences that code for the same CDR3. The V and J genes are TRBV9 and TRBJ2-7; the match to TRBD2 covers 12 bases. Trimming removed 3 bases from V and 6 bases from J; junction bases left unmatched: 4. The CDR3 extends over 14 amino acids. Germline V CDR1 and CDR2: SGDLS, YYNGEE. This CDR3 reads CASSAVGLAGEQYF. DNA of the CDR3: TGTGCCAGCAGCGCAGTGGGACTAGCGGGCGAGCAGTACTTC.

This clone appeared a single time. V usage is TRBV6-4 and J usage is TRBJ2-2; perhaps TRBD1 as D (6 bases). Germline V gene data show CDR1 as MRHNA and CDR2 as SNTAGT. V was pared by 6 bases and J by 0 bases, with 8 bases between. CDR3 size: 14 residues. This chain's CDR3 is CASRKGANTGELFF. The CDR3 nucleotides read TGTGCCAGCAGAAAGGGGGCGAACACCGGGGAGCTGTTTTTT.

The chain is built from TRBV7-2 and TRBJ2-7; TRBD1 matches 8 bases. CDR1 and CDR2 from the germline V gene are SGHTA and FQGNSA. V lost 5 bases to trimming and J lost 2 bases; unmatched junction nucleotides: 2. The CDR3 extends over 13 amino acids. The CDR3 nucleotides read TGTGCCAGCAGCCGGACAGGGCCCTACGAGCAGTACTTC. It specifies CASSRTGPYEQYF.

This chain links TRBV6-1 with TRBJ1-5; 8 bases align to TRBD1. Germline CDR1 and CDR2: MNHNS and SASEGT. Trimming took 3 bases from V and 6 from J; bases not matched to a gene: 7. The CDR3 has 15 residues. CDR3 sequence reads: CASSEEAGGGQPQHF. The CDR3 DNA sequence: TGTGCCAGCAGTGAGGAGGCAGGGGGCGGTCAGCCCCAGCATTTT.

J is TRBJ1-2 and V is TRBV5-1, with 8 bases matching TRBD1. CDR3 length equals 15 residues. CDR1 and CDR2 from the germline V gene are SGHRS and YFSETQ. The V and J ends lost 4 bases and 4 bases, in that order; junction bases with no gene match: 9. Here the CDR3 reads CASSGGTGVGYGYTF. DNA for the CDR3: TGCGCCAGCAGCGGGGGGACAGGCGTGGGCTATGGCTACACCTTC.

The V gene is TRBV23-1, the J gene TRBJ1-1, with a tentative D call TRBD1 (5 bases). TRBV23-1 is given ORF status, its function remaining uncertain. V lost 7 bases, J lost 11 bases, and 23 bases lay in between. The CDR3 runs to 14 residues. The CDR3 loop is CASTDGGRLGWAFF. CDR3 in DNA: TGCGCCAGCACCGACGGGGGGAGATTGGGGTGGGCTTTCTTT.

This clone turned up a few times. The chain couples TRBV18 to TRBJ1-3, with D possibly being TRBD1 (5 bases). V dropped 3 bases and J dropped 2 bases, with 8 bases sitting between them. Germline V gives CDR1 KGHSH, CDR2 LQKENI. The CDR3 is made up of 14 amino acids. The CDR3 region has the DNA TGTGCCAGCTCACCGGGGCGAACTGGAAACACCATATATTTT. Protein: CASSPGRTGNTIYF.

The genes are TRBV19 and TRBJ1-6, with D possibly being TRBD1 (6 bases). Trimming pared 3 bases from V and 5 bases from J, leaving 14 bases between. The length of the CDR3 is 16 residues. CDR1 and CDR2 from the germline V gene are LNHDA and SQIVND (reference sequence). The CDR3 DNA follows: TGTGCCAGTAGTATCTCCCGGACAGTAGATAATTCACCCCTCCACTTT. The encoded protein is CASSISRTVDNSPLHF.